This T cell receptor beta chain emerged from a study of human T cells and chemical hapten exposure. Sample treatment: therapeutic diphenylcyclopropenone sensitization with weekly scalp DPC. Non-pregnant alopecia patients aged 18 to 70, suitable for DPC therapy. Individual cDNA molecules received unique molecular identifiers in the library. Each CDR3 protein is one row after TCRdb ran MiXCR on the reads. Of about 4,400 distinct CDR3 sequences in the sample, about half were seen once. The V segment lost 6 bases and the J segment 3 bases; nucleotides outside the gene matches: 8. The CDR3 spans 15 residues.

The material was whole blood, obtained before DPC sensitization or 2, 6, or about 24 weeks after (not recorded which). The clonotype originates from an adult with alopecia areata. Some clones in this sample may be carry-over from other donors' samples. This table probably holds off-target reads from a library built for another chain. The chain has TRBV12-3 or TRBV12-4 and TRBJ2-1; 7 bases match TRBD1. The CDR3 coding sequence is TGTGCCAGCAGCCCCAACAGGGGCTACTACAATGAGCAGTTCTTC. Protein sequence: CASSPNRGYYNEQFF.